This TCR beta chain emerged from a study of T and B cells in COVID-19 patients. The wider study: Nine tenths of the roughly 20 active-infection patients had comorbidities associated with unfavorable COVID-19 outcome. Study results and limitations: Patients with COVID-19 reportedly showed strongly skewed T cell receptor beta variable and joining gene usage.

TRB was amplified from about 240-490 ng of blood genomic DNA. This CDR3 contains 16 residues. Germline CDR1 and CDR2: SGHNT and YYREEE (reference sequence). Between the trimmed V and J ends, which lost 0 bases and 4 bases, there was a span of 16 bases. This clonotype was counted a few times. As yet, its antigen is unknown. TRB rearrangements were amplified by multiplex PCR with BIOMED2 TRB-A/B primers. TCRdb itself ran the multiplex PCR reads through MiXCR, one entry per CDR3 protein. The table records 6,400 or so distinct CDR3 sequences, less than 30% of them present only once. The specimen was blood. The rearrangement links TRBV5-4 to TRBJ1-1, with D tentatively TRBD1 (6 bases). This clonotype was obtained from a human donor with active COVID-19. CDR3 in amino acids: CASSLAGGLRSTEAFF. The CDR3 DNA reads as TGTGCCAGCAGCTTGGCTGGGGGGCTTAGGTCCACTGAAGCTTTCTTT.